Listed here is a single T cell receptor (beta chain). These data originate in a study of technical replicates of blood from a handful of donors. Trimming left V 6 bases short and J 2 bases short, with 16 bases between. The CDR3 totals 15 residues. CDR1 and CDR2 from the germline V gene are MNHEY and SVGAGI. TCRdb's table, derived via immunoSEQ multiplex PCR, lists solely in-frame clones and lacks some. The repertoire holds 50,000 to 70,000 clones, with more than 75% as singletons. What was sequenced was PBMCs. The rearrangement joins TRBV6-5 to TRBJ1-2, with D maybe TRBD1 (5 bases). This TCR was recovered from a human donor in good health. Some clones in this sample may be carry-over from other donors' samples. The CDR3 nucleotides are TGTGCCAGCAGGCTGGACACACAAAGAAACTATGGCTACACCTTC. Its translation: CASRLDTQRNYGYTF.